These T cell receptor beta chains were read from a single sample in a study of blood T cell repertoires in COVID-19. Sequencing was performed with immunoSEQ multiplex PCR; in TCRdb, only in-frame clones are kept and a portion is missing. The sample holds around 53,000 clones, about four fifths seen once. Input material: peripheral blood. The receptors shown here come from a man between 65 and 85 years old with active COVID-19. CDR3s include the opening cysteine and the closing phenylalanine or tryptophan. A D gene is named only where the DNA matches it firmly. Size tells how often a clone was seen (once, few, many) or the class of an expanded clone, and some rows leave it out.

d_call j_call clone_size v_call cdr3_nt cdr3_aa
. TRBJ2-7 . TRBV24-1 TGTGCCACCAGTGACGTGGGCACTCACGATCTGGAGCAGTACTTC CATSDVGTHDLEQYF
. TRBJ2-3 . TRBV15 TGTGCCACCAAGGCACAGGGAATAACAGATACGCAGTATTTT CATKAQGITDTQYF
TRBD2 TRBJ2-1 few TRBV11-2 TGTGCCAGCAGCTCTACTAGCGGGAGATGGTATGAGCAGTTCTTC CASSSTSGRWYEQFF
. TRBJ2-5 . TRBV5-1 TGCGCCAGCAGCTTGTCAGTCAGGGCGGATGCCCAGTACTTC CASSLSVRADAQYF
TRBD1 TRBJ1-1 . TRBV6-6 TGTGCCAGCAGTTACCCCGGACAGGAAAGCACTGAAGCTTTCTTT CASSYPGQESTEAFF
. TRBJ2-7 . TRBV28 TGTGCCAGCGGGAGGCGTGTTTCTCGCCTCTACTACGAGCAGTACTTC CASGRRVSRLYYEQYF
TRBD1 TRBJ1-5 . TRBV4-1 TGCGCCAGCAGCCAGACAGGGAGCGGGGGGCAGCCCCAGCATTTT CASSQTGSGGQPQHF
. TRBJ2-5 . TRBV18 TGTGCCAGCTCACCACTGTCGGGACAAGAGACCCAGTACTTC CASSPLSGQETQYF
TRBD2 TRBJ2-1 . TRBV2 TGTGCCAGCAATCCTAGCGGCTACAATGAGCAGTTCTTC CASNPSGYNEQFF
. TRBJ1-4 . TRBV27 TGTGCCAGCTCACTCGGCGCAGGATTTAATGAAAAACTGTTTTTT CASSLGAGFNEKLFF
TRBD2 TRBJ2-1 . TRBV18 TGTGCCAGCTCACTTCTGGGACTAGCGAGTAATGAGCAGTTCTTC CASSLLGLASNEQFF
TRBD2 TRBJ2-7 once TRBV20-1 TGCAGTGCCAGTATCGCGGGAGGGTCCTACGAGCAGTACTTC CSASIAGGSYEQYF
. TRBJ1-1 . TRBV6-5 TGTGCCAGCAGTTACCGTCAGACAGCGAACACTGAAGCTTTCTTT CASSYRQTANTEAFF